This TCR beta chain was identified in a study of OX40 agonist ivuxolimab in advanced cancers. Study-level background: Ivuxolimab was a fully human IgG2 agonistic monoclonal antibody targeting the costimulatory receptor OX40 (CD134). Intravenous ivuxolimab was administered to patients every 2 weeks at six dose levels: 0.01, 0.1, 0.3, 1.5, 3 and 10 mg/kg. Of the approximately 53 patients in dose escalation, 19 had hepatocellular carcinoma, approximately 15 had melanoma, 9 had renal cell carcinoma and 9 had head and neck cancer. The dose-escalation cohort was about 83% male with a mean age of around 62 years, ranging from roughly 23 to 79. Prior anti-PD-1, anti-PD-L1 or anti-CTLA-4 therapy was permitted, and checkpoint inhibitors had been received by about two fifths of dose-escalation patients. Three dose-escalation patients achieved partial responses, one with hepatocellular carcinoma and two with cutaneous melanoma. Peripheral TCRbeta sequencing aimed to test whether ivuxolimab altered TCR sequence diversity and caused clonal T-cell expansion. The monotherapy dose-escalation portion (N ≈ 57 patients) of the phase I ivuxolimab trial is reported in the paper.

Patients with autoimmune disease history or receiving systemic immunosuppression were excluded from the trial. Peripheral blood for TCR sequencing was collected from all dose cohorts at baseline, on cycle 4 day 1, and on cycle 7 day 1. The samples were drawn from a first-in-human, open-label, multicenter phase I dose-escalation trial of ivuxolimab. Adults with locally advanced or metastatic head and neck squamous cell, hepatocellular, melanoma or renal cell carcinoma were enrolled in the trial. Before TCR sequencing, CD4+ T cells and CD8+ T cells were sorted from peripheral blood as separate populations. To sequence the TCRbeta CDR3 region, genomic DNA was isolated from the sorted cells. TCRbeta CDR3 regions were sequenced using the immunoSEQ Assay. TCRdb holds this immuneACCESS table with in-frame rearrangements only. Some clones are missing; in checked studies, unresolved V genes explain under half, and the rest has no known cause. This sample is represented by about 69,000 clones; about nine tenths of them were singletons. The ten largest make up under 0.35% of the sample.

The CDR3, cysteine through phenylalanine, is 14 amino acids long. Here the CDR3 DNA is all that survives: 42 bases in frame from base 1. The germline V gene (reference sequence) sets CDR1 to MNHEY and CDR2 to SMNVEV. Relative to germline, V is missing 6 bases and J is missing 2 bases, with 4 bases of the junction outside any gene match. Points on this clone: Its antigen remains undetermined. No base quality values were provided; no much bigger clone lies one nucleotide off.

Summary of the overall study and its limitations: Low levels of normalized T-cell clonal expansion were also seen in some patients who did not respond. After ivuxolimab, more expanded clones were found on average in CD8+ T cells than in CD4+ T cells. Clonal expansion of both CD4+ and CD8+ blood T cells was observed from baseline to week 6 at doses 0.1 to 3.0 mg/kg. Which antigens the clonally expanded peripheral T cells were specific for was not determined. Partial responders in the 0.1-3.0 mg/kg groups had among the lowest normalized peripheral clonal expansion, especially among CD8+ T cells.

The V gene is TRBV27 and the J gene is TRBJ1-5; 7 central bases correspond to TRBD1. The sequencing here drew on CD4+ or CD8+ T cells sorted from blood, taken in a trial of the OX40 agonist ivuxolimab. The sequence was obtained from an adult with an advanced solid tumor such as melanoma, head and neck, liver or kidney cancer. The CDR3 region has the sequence CASRLTGGNQPQHF. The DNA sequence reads TGTGCCAGCAGACTAACAGGGGGCAATCAGCCCCAGCATTTT.